These T cell receptor beta chains were read from a single sample in a study of blood T cell repertoires in COVID-19. Generated by immunoSEQ multiplex PCR, the TCRdb table keeps only in-frame clones and is missing some. In the table there are 250,000 to 300,000 clones, over 65% of which are singletons. Material: peripheral blood. All receptors come from a woman of 80 years or more with acute or convalescent COVID-19. Both conserved end residues are part of each CDR3. A D gene is named only where the DNA matches it firmly. Only some rows state a clone size, as once, few, many or a class for expanded clones.

cdr3_nt cdr3_aa v_call d_call j_call clone_size
TGTGCCAGCAGCCGGGACAGGGTAGGAAAACTGTTTTTT CASSRDRVGKLFF TRBV25-1 TRBD1 TRBJ1-4 -
TGTGCCAGCTCACCATCTCGAACAGGTGCCGGGGGGACCGGGGAGCTGTTTTTT CASSPSRTGAGGTGELFF TRBV18 TRBD2 TRBJ2-2 -
TGTGCCAGCAGCTATCAGAATTCACCCCTCCACTTT CASSYQNSPLHF TRBV3-1/TRBV3-2 - TRBJ1-6 once
TGTGCCAGCAGCCCAGGAACGACCTATAATTCACCCCTCCACTTT CASSPGTTYNSPLHF TRBV7-6 - TRBJ1-6 -
TGTGCCAGCACCCGACTCCCGGGACACCTGAACACTGAAGCTTTCTTT CASTRLPGHLNTEAFF TRBV27 - TRBJ1-1 -
TGTGCCAGCAGAAGCAGCGGGAAAGGCACAGATACGCAGTATTTT CASRSSGKGTDTQYF TRBV6-5 TRBD2 TRBJ2-3 -
TGTGCCAGCAGCAGACAGGGACTTGGCTACACCTTC CASSRQGLGYTF TRBV6-5 TRBD1 TRBJ1-2 -
TGTGCCAGCAGCAAAGGAAGGAGACGGGGCACTGAAGCTTTCTTT CASSKGRRRGTEAFF TRBV21-1 - TRBJ1-1 -
TGCGCCAGCAGCTTGGAGGGGAACCCATTAAGAGATGAAAAACTGTTTTTT CASSLEGNPLRDEKLFF TRBV5-1 - TRBJ1-4 -
TGCGCCAGCAGCTATGGAGTTGGACAGGGCTACGAGCAGTACTTC CASSYGVGQGYEQYF TRBV5-1 TRBD1 TRBJ2-7 -
TGTGCCAGCAGCTTAGACTCGTGGGGCCGAAGCCCCAATGAGCAGTTCTTC CASSLDSWGRSPNEQFF TRBV7-9 - TRBJ2-1 -
TGTGCCAGCAGCAACCTTGGGCTCCGTAACTATGGCTACACCTTC CASSNLGLRNYGYTF TRBV7-9 - TRBJ1-2 -
TGTGCCAGCAAAAGTGGGGGGGAGATAAGGGATGGTTCTAATCAGCCCCAGCATTTT CASKSGGEIRDGSNQPQHF TRBV21-1 - TRBJ1-5 few
TGTGCCACCGGCGTACAGGGGGCAGGGGAGCAGTACTTC CATGVQGAGEQYF TRBV19 TRBD1 TRBJ2-7 -
TGTGCCAGCAGTGAAGCTGGGCCGGGAGGGGCCTACGAGCAGTACTTC CASSEAGPGGAYEQYF TRBV6-1 TRBD2 TRBJ2-7 -
TGTGCCATCAGGGCAGGCCGCACAGATACGCAGTATTTT CAIRAGRTDTQYF TRBV10-3 - TRBJ2-3 -
TGTGCCAGTAGTAGGAGACGCAACACCGGGGAGCTGTTTTTT CASSRRRNTGELFF TRBV19 - TRBJ2-2 few
TGTGCCAGCAGTTTCGAGGGAAGCTCCTACGAGCAGTACTTC CASSFEGSSYEQYF TRBV6-5 - TRBJ2-7 once
TGTGCCAGCACCGGGACTAGCATACGTAGAGATACGCAGTATTTT CASTGTSIRRDTQYF TRBV2 TRBD2 TRBJ2-3 -
TGTGCCAGCAGCGTAGCGGGTCAGCAAGAGACCCAGTACTTC CASSVAGQQETQYF TRBV9 - TRBJ2-5 -
TGTGCCAGCAGTCGGGACAGGGGATCAAAGCAGCCCCAGCATTTT CASSRDRGSKQPQHF TRBV2 TRBD1 TRBJ1-5 few
TGTGCCAGCAGTTACTTGGAGGGTGTCTATGGCTACACCTTC CASSYLEGVYGYTF TRBV6-6 - TRBJ1-2 -
TGCAGCGTTGTAACAGGGGGAGCGGGCGAGCAGTACTTC CSVVTGGAGEQYF TRBV29-1 TRBD1 TRBJ2-7 -
TGCAGCGTTGAAGACGGACACTCGAGCTCCTACGAGCAGTACTTC CSVEDGHSSSYEQYF TRBV29-1 - TRBJ2-7 -
TGTGCCAGCAGCTTAAGTGAGAGCAGGGTTTCACCCCTCCACTTT CASSLSESRVSPLHF TRBV7-2 - TRBJ1-6 -
TGCAGCGTTGAGGAGGACGGGCAAGAGACCCAGTACTTC CSVEEDGQETQYF TRBV29-1 - TRBJ2-5 -
TGTGCCAGCGGTGGGGGCGTCAGCACAGATACGCAGTATTTT CASGGGVSTDTQYF TRBV19 - TRBJ2-3 -
TGTGCCAGCAGTTTACGGACAGGGGGCACAGATACGCAGTATTTT CASSLRTGGTDTQYF TRBV6-5 TRBD1 TRBJ2-3 -
TGCGCCAGCAGCTTGGGGCCACCCGGCGGCAATGAGCAGTTCTTC CASSLGPPGGNEQFF TRBV5-1 - TRBJ2-1 -
TGTGCCAGCAGTTTTGGGACAGGGACGCGTGGAAACACCATATATTTT CASSFGTGTRGNTIYF TRBV6-2/TRBV6-3 TRBD1 TRBJ1-3 -
TGTGCCATCAGAGGACAGGTGGACAGCCCTTACACCTTC CAIRGQVDSPYTF TRBV10-3 TRBD1 TRBJ1-2 -
TGTGCCAGCAGCGCCGATCGAGCCCCAAATCAGCCCCAGCATTTT CASSADRAPNQPQHF TRBV6-2/TRBV6-3 - TRBJ1-5 -
TGCGCCAGCAGCCTATCGGGGGGCGGCGGTAATGAAAAACTGTTTTTT CASSLSGGGGNEKLFF TRBV4-1 - TRBJ1-4 -
TGCAGCGCTGCTCTTGGACAGAACTATGGCTACACCTTC CSAALGQNYGYTF TRBV29-1 - TRBJ1-2 -
TGCGCCAGCAGCACAGACACCTACAATGAGCAGTTCTTC CASSTDTYNEQFF TRBV5-1 - TRBJ2-1 -
TGTGCCAGCAGCTCTCGCCCGGGACAGGGATACAATGAGCAGTTCTTC CASSSRPGQGYNEQFF TRBV7-6 TRBD1 TRBJ2-1 -
TGTGCCAGCTCACCCCCGGGACAGCCCTATGGCTACACCTTC CASSPPGQPYGYTF TRBV18 TRBD1 TRBJ1-2 -
TGTGCCATCACCGCAGACAGGACAGCACTTAACACTGAAGCTTTCTTT CAITADRTALNTEAFF TRBV10-3 - TRBJ1-1 -
TGCAGTGCCCCAAGGGGATATGGCTACACCTTC CSAPRGYGYTF TRBV20-1 - TRBJ1-2 -
TGCGCCAGCAGCTACGGACAGAGGGACGGCTACACCTTC CASSYGQRDGYTF TRBV5-1 - TRBJ1-2 -
TGTGCCAGCAGCTTGGCCAGGGGGCTGACCGGGGAGCTGTTTTTT CASSLARGLTGELFF TRBV5-6 TRBD1 TRBJ2-2 -
TGCGCCAGCAGCCCCAGCGGGACAGGGTTATATGGCTACACCTTC CASSPSGTGLYGYTF TRBV5-1 TRBD1 TRBJ1-2 -
TGTGCCAGCAGCTTGGGACTAGCGGAGCAGTACTTC CASSLGLAEQYF TRBV11-2 TRBD2 TRBJ2-7 few
TGTGCCAGCAGCGTAGACGGGGGAGGGGGATACGAGCAGTACTTC CASSVDGGGGYEQYF TRBV9 - TRBJ2-7 -
TGCGCCAGCAGCCAAGGGACAGAAAACACTGAAGCTTTCTTT CASSQGTENTEAFF TRBV5-1 TRBD1 TRBJ1-1 -
TGTGCCAGCAGCCTAAGGGGGGGGACTAGCGGGAGAGACGAGCAGTACTTC CASSLRGGTSGRDEQYF TRBV3-1/TRBV3-2 TRBD2 TRBJ2-7 few
TGCAGCGTTGGTTCTAACGCGGGGGGGTACAATGAGCAGTTCTTC CSVGSNAGGYNEQFF TRBV29-1 TRBD2 TRBJ2-1 -
TGTGCCAGCAGTGAAGCGCTTTGGGAGGGTGGCAATCAGCCCCAGCATTTT CASSEALWEGGNQPQHF TRBV2 - TRBJ1-5 -